The source of this TCR beta chain is a study of technical replicates of blood from a handful of donors. Assay used: immunoSEQ multiplex PCR; TCRdb lists only in-frame clones, some missing. The sample lists about 71,000 clones, around 87% seen once, with 4.5% to 5% in the top ten. V dropped 4 bases and J dropped 4; count of bases not matched to a gene: 3. Germline values: CDR1 MRHNA, CDR2 SNTAGT. The CDR3 loop spans 13 amino acids. The clonotype was recovered from a human donor in good health. Some clones in this sample may be carry-over from other donors' samples. This chain connects TRBV6-4 to TRBJ1-1; 7 nucleotides align to TRBD1. The sequenced sample was PBMCs. The CDR3 region has the DNA TGTGCCAGCAGTGCAACAGGGGTCACTGAAGCTTTCTTT. This encodes CASSATGVTEAFF.